One sample yielded the 18 T cell receptor beta chains listed below, sequenced in a study of cytomegalovirus exposure and HLA in healthy donors. PCR used 60 Vbeta primers and 13 Jbeta primers. Libraries were prepared by immunoSEQ multiplex PCR; TCRdb keeps only in-frame clonotypes and omits some of them. The data contain about 240,000 clones, over 75% of them singletons. Material: PBMCs. The receptors derive from a boy younger than 18 in good health and CMV-seronegative.

This clone came up once. The rearrangement links TRBV19 to TRBJ1-4; a weak D match, TRBD1 (5 bases). The CDR3 contains 15 residues. CDR1 is LNHDA and CDR2 is SQIVND in the germline V gene (reference sequence). The ends were cut back, 0 bases at V and 4 bases at J, with 9 bases in the middle. The CDR3 sequence: CASSIDDRGNEKLFF. Written as DNA, the CDR3 is TGTGCCAGTAGTATAGACGACAGAGGTAATGAAAAACTGTTTTTT.

This clone has a handful of counts. The rearrangement joins TRBV9 to TRBJ1-6; 9 bases are shared with TRBD1. Trimming at V came to 0 bases and at J to 7 bases, leaving 5 bases not matched to a gene. This CDR3 is built from 16 residues. Germline-derived CDR1 and CDR2 are SGDLS and YYNGEE. In nucleotides, the CDR3 is TGTGCCAGCAGCGTAGATGGAACAGGGGGCAATTCACCCCTCCACTTT. Amino acids: CASSVDGTGGNSPLHF.

In nucleotides, the CDR3 is TGTGCCAGCAGTCTCGGAAACACCATATATTTT. It specifies CASSLGNTIYF. V gene TRBV6-1 combines with J gene TRBJ1-3; no definite D call. The CDR3 has 11 amino acids. Trimming removed 5 bases from V and 4 bases from J, with 3 bases in between. Germline V gene lookup returns CDR1 MNHNS and CDR2 SASEGT.

This clone has more than one count but fewer than ten. The chain joins TRBV5-8 to TRBJ1-1, with D maybe TRBD1 (5 bases). V dropped 4 bases and J dropped 4 bases, with 14 bases sitting between them. The CDR3 spans 14 residues. Germline values: CDR1 SGHTS, CDR2 YDEGEE. The chain's CDR3 is CASSGEQVFTEAFF. The DNA of the CDR3 is TGTGCCAGCAGCGGGGAACAGGTTTTCACTGAAGCTTTCTTT. The full variable domain, with the rest looked up from reference TRBV5-8 and TRBJ1-1, is EAGVTQSPTHLIKTRGQQATLRCSPISGHTSVYWYQQALGLGLQFLLWYDEGEERNRGNFPPRFSGRQFPNYSSELNVNALELEDSALYLCASSGEQVFTEAFFGQGTRLTVV.

The gene calls are TRBV6-4 and TRBJ2-2; D might be TRBD1 (5 bases). Germline V gene data show CDR1 as MRHNA and CDR2 as SNTAGT. V was pared by 0 bases and J by 3 bases, with 8 bases between. The CDR3 runs to 15 residues. This CDR3 reads CASSDSTEYTGELFF. The CDR3 nucleotides read TGTGCCAGCAGTGACTCGACAGAGTACACCGGGGAGCTGTTTTTT.

The J gene is TRBJ2-3, the V gene TRBV7-7; 8 nucleotides line up with TRBD2. CDR3 length: 14 residues. The V gene's germline CDR1 is SSHAT and CDR2 FNYEAQ (reference sequence). After removal of 1 base from V and 4 bases from J, the junction contained 1 base not matched to a gene. CDR3 protein: CASSLDGRADTQYF. The CDR3, as DNA: TGTGCCAGCAGCTTAGACGGGAGGGCAGATACGCAGTATTTT.

The chain couples TRBV4-1 to TRBJ2-1, with TRBD2 identical over 7 bases. The ends lost 4 bases at V and 4 bases at J; junction bases unmatched: 7. Germline CDR1 and CDR2: MGHRA and YSYEKL. The CDR3 is made up of 15 amino acids. As DNA, the CDR3 is TGCGCCAGCAGCCGTGGTGGGGGGGGGTACAATGAGCAGTTCTTC. Amino acid sequence: CASSRGGGGYNEQFF.

The chain is built from TRBV10-3 and TRBJ2-7, with 9 bases identical to TRBD1. The CDR3 sequence is 15 residues long. The germline V gene has CDR1 ENHRY and CDR2 SYGVKD. After removal of 6 bases from V and 3 bases from J, the junction contained 9 bases not matched to a gene. The CDR3 coding sequence is TGTGCCATCAGCGTCGACAGGGGGGGGCTCTACGAGCAGTACTTC. It translates to CAISVDRGGLYEQYF.

This chain uses TRBV7-8 with TRBJ2-1; a weak D match, TRBD2 (5 bases). This CDR3 comprises 12 residues. Germline CDR1 SGHVS, CDR2 FQNEAQ. Trimming cost V 8 bases and J 0 bases, with 5 bases left between them. In DNA, the CDR3 is TGTGCCAGCGAGGGCTCCTACAATGAGCAGTTCTTC. Protein product: CASEGSYNEQFF.

The chain has TRBV27 and TRBJ2-1; the match to TRBD2 covers 13 bases. CDR3 length equals 17 residues. V shed 2 bases, J shed 6 bases, and the junction held 7 bases outside the gene matches. From germline, CDR1 is MNHEY and CDR2 SMNVEV (reference sequence). In DNA form, the CDR3 reads TGTGCCAGCAGTTTAACTAGCGGGGGGGCCCTGTCCAATGAGCAGTTCTTC. Its protein product is CASSLTSGGALSNEQFF.

The chain is built from TRBV5-6 and TRBJ1-5; D unresolved. Trimming stripped 0 bases from V and 7 bases from J, with 8 bases between. The CDR3 runs 13 residues. CDR1 is SGHDT and CDR2 is YYEEEE in the germline V gene. CDR3 nucleotide sequence: TGTGCCAGCAGCTTGGGAGGGTGGCAGCCCCAGCATTTT. Its translation: CASSLGGWQPQHF.

The V and J genes are TRBV15 and TRBJ1-1, with D possibly matching TRBD1 (6 bases). The V end lost 5 bases, the J end lost 3 bases, and 19 bases lay between the germline ends. Germline CDR1 is LNHNV and CDR2 is YYDKDF (reference sequence). The CDR3 contains 16 residues. The CDR3 coding sequence is TGTGCCACCAGCCGCCTGGGGGTCTACAGGGACACTGAAGCTTTCTTT. Translation gives CATSRLGVYRDTEAFF.

This clone was detected only once. The chain couples TRBV15 to TRBJ2-7; 7 bases map to TRBD1. The germline V gene has CDR1 LNHNV and CDR2 YYDKDF (reference sequence). Trimming took 0 bases from V and 4 from J; bases not matched to a gene: 3. CDR3 length equals 14 residues. The CDR3 here is CATSREQGIYEQYF. In DNA, the CDR3 is TGTGCCACCAGCAGAGAACAGGGGATTTACGAGCAGTACTTC.

This clone was counted a single time. Other DNA sequences from this sample encode an identical CDR3 as well. The chain employs TRBV19 and TRBJ1-2; D gene uncertain. The CDR3 contains 14 residues. Per the germline V gene, CDR1 is LNHDA and CDR2 is SQIVND (reference sequence). V was shortened by 1 base and J by 4 bases, with 10 bases between the two germline ends. CDR3 sequence (DNA): TGTGCCAGTAGTATAGGCCGGGGTGGCTATGGCTACACCTTC. This encodes CASSIGRGGYGYTF.

The chain joins TRBV13 to TRBJ2-7; 8 positions agree with TRBD1. The length of the CDR3 is 14 residues. The V and J ends lost 4 bases and 2 bases, in that order; junction bases with no gene match: 4. Germline values: CDR1 PRHDT, CDR2 FYEKMQ (reference sequence). The chain's CDR3 is CASSWDRLTYEQYF. In DNA form, the CDR3 reads TGTGCCAGCAGCTGGGACAGGCTGACCTACGAGCAGTACTTC.

The CDR3 protein is CASSHGGRGILGGNEQFF. The CDR3 bases are TGTGCCAGCAGCCATGGGGGCCGTGGCATCCTAGGCGGGAATGAGCAGTTCTTC. This chain uses TRBV5-4 with TRBJ2-1; possible D gene TRBD1, 6 bases. The CDR3 runs to 18 residues. V lost 4 bases to trimming and J lost 7 bases, with 27 bases between them. CDR1 and CDR2 (germline): SGHNT, YYREEE (reference sequence).

V is TRBV5-1 and J is TRBJ2-3; 8 nucleotides align to TRBD1. Unmatched junction bases numbered 2, after V lost 3 bases and J lost 8 bases. Germline values: CDR1 SGHRS, CDR2 YFSETQ. The CDR3 contains 12 residues. For the CDR3, the DNA is TGCGCCAGCAGCTCGGACAGGGCTACGCAGTATTTT. Protein: CASSSDRATQYF.

The gene calls are TRBV7-9 and TRBJ1-6; 7 bases are a match to TRBD1. There are 14 residues in the CDR3. CDR1 is SEHNR and CDR2 is FQNEAQ in the germline V gene (reference sequence). Trimming cost V 4 bases and J 9 bases; bases outside gene matches: 6. DNA for the CDR3: TGTGCCAGCAGCTACCGGGACAGAGGTTCACCCCTCCACTTT. Amino acid sequence: CASSYRDRGSPLHF.